This T cell receptor beta chain comes out of a study of blood T cell repertoires in COVID-19. On the study more broadly: Acute and convalescent COVID-19 samples came from the United States, Italy and Spain. T cells, B-cell-depleted T cells, or PBMCs provided the cDNA or gDNA that served as material.

The CDR3 runs 16 residues. In the authors' workflow: The assay estimated nucleated cells by amplifying reference gene primers. Produced via immunoSEQ multiplex PCR; TCRdb's table is partial and in-frame only. Clonal size and the V and J genes are those of that table, whereas D and trimming came from the DNA. The sample shows some 460,000 clones, more than 85% of them seen only once. The sample taken for sequencing was peripheral blood. This clonotype originated in a woman aged 30 to 39 with acute or convalescent COVID-19. The gene calls are TRBV21-1 and TRBJ2-1; TRBD1 reflects the table's D call only, with no check against the DNA. TRBV21-1 is classified as a pseudogene. The CDR3: CASSRSTGTGYNEQFF. The CDR3 DNA is TGTGCCAGCAGTAGATCCACCGGGACAGGATACAATGAGCAGTTCTTC.